This entry describes one T cell receptor (beta chain). The target antigen is unknown. The data derive from a study of CD8 T cells in ankylosing spondylitis. Study conclusions and caveats: Disease-associated clones were reportedly significantly overrepresented in matched ankylosing spondylitis synovial fluid. What appeared characteristic of ankylosing spondylitis blood was a TCR beta motif of eight highly homologous variants.

Germline V gives CDR1 MGHRA, CDR2 YSYEKL. Trimming shortened V by 5 bases and J by 2 bases, and 6 bases separated the two germline ends. This CDR3 is 13 amino acids long. Quantitative 5'-RACE was performed with molecular barcodes, and it yielded the TCR beta libraries. Each CDR3 protein gets one entry after TCRdb re-called the 5' RACE reads with MiXCR. The sample lists some 200,000 distinct CDR3 sequences, around 13% occurring once. The chain is built from TRBV4-1 and TRBJ2-2; D remains ambiguous. Sequencing was performed on blood, either unsorted or a sorted T cell fraction (not recorded which). The clonotype originates from a male donor with ankylosing spondylitis or in good health (not recorded which). DNA of the CDR3: TGCGCCAGCAGCTATATCAACACCGGGGAGCTGTTTTTT. This translates into CASSYINTGELFF.